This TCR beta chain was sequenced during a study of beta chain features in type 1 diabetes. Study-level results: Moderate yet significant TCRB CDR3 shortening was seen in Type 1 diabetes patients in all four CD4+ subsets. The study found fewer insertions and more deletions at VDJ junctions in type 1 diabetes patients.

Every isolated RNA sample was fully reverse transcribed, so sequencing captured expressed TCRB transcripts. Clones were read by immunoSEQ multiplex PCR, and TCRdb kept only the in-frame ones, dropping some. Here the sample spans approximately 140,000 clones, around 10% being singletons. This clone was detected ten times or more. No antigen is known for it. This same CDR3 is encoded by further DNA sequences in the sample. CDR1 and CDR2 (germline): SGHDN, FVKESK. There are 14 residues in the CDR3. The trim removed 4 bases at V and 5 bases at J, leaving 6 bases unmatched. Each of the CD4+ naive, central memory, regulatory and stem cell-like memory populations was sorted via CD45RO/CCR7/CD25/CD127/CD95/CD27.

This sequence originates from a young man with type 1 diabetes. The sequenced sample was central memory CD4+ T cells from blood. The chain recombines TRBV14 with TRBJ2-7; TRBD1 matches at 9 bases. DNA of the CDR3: TGTGCCAGCAGCCTGGGACAGGGTTTTCACGAGCAGTACTTC. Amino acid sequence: CASSLGQGFHEQYF.